These T cell receptor beta chains were read from a single sample in a study of T cells after yellow fever vaccination. TCRdb called the 5' RACE reads again in MiXCR, with one record for every CDR3 protein. The sample includes 450,000 to 600,000 distinct CDR3 sequences, approximately 15% of them seen just once. Sequenced material: PBMCs, taken on the day of the yellow fever booster vaccination. All receptors derive from a man aged 30 to 39 who received the YFV17D yellow fever vaccine. Each CDR3 is given without its conserved first and last residue. Each record gives: V gene, J gene, CDR3 protein.

>TRBV18|TRBJ2-5
ASSRGTQETQY
>TRBV20-1|TRBJ2-5
SARSGRGQETQY
>TRBV6-1|TRBJ1-5
ASSEAGGDQPQH
>TRBV7-6|TRBJ2-7
ASSLEISSYEQY
>TRBV19|TRBJ2-1
ASSIDGRGQEQF
>TRBV4-1|TRBJ2-3
ASSQSGTDTQY
>TRBV6-2/TRBV6-3|TRBJ1-5
ASSDGQVGVWPQH
>TRBV6-1|TRBJ2-1
ASTQLVRLAAYNEQF
>TRBV13|TRBJ2-5
ASSFHASGLAGGETQY
>TRBV27|TRBJ2-7
ASSFFAENSYEQY
>TRBV20-1|TRBJ2-3
SAPGTHTTDTQY
>TRBV11-2|TRBJ1-4
ASSFGATNEKLF
>TRBV19|TRBJ1-5
ASSIKGPGRRPNQPQH
>TRBV6-2/TRBV6-3|TRBJ2-1
ASSLGGVVEQF
>TRBV5-1|TRBJ2-1
ASSGGQGNYNEQF
>TRBV20-1|TRBJ1-2
SASDRDSIYGYT
>TRBV7-2|TRBJ2-7
ASSLGGLSSYEQY
>TRBV4-2|TRBJ1-1
ASSQTLQGAEAF
>TRBV13|TRBJ2-7
ASSLMGLRYEQY